A single sample is the source of the 20 T cell receptor beta chains below, sequenced in a study of T-cell memory formation after mild COVID-19 (dated by TCRdb to about 2021). Library creation used 5' RACE. Sequencing used an Illumina NovaSeq 6000. The public reads were quality trimmed at Q25 with fastp and then assembled into clones with MiXCR by TCRdb, keeping productive beta chains. A single entry per CDR3 protein holds the most common genes and DNA from its merged rows. Within this sample are roughly 350,000 distinct CDR3 sequences, with around 27% of them counted one time only. The ten most abundant clones make up roughly 13% of the sample. Sequencing was done on a sample of PBMCs or a T cell subset sorted from them (not recorded which). All receptors come from an adult woman who had mild COVID-19 (a few samples of this study predate the infection). The sample titles of this study are shuffled in the database, so cell type and time point are left out; the donor was told from shared clones.

V and J are TRBV29-1 and TRBJ1-1; D call uncertain. The CDR3 is 13 residues long. Germline CDR1 is SQVTM and CDR2 is ANQGSEA. Between the trimmed V and J ends, which lost 3 bases and 1 base, there was a span of 9 bases. This CDR3 is CSVDPRTNTEAFF. As DNA, the CDR3 is TGCAGCGTTGATCCAAGAACGAACACTGAAGCTTTCTTT.

Only a few counts were recorded for this clonotype. The chain carries TRBV5-1 and TRBJ2-5, with TRBD2 identical over 12 bases. Germline loops: CDR1 SGHRS, CDR2 YFSETQ. The V segment lost 4 bases and the J segment 5 bases; nucleotides outside the gene matches: 9. The CDR3 runs 16 residues. CDR3 sequence (DNA): TGCGCCAGCAGCCCTTCGACTAGCGGGAGTGTTGAGACCCAGTACTTC. It is translated as CASSPSTSGSVETQYF.

This chain joins TRBV3-1 and TRBJ1-2; D perhaps matches TRBD1 (5 bases). This CDR3 is 15 amino acids long. Looked up from germline, CDR1 is LGHDT and CDR2 is YNNKEL (reference sequence). The V end was cut by 0 bases, the J end by 2 bases, with 10 bases between. The CDR3 DNA follows: TGTGCCAGCAGCCAAGACGGGGGTGCGAACTATGGCTACACCTTC. Translated: CASSQDGGANYGYTF.

About this clonotype itself: One junction end disagrees with the germline gene, perhaps due to a read error. The J gene is TRBJ2-2, the V gene TRBV14; D remains ambiguous. CDR3 length equals 16 residues. Germline CDR1 is SGHDN and CDR2 is FVKESK. The CDR3 region has the DNA TGTGCCAGCAGCAAAGACGGCTTTAGTTACACCGGGGAGCTGTTTTTT. Its protein is CASSKDGFSYTGELFF.

J is TRBJ2-2 and V is TRBV5-1; D gene unclear. The germline gives CDR1 SGHRS, CDR2 YFSETQ. There are 15 residues in the CDR3. Trimming stripped 4 bases from V and 3 bases from J, with 13 bases between. CDR3 DNA sequence: TGCGCCAGCAGCCGGGCTGGGAAGGACACCGGGGAGCTGTTTTTT. This sequence encodes CASSRAGKDTGELFF.

This chain joins TRBV5-1 and TRBJ1-2; D possibly corresponds to TRBD1 (6 bases). Trimming took 5 bases from V and 7 from J, leaving 15 bases between them. The CDR3 loop spans 13 amino acids. Per germline, CDR1 SGHRS and CDR2 YFSETQ. The CDR3 nucleotides are TGCGCCAGCAGGCCTGGACAGCAGTCTGGCTACACCTTC. This encodes CASRPGQQSGYTF.

The J gene is TRBJ2-5, the V gene TRBV5-1; D is possibly TRBD1 (6 bases). This CDR3 is 17 amino acids long. CDR1 is SGHRS and CDR2 is YFSETQ in the germline V gene. The V end was cut by 4 bases, the J end by 2 bases, with 21 bases between. CDR3 amino acids: CASSRDPFRDKQETQYF. The CDR3 DNA reads TGCGCCAGCAGCCGGGACCCCTTCCGGGACAAACAAGAGACCCAGTACTTC.

The rearrangement uses TRBV2 and TRBJ2-3, with D perhaps TRBD1 (6 bases). This CDR3 has 13 residues. Germline V CDR1 and CDR2: SNHLY, FYNNEI. With 4 bases removed from V and 5 bases from J, the gap between germline ends came to 10 bases. The DNA for the CDR3 is TGTGCCAGCAGTGCCTACAGGGAAGATACGCAGTATTTT. Translating it yields CASSAYREDTQYF.

In this sample, this clonotype turned up a few times. This chain links TRBV7-9 with TRBJ2-7; D ambiguous. The CDR3 consists of 13 residues. Germline lookup yields CDR1 SEHNR and CDR2 FQNEAQ (reference sequence). V was clipped by 6 bases and J by 0 bases, with 9 bases between them. CDR3 nucleotides: TGTGCCAGCAGTTCACGTGTCTCCTACGAGCAGTACTTC. Its protein is CASSSRVSYEQYF.

This chain connects TRBV29-1 to TRBJ1-2; D is ambiguous. Looked up from germline, CDR1 is SQVTM and CDR2 is ANQGSEA. Between the trimmed V and J ends, which lost 0 bases and 8 bases, there was a span of 13 bases. The CDR3 length is 13 residues. CDR3 coding DNA: TGCAGCGTTGAAGATCCCCGGACTATGGGCTACACCTTC. It codes for CSVEDPRTMGYTF.

This clonotype was seen only a few times. The genes are TRBV21-1 and TRBJ1-6; the table's D call, TRBD1, has no DNA check behind it. TRBV21-1 is annotated as a pseudogene. CDR3 length: 16 residues. CDR3 region: CASSTDTDDDNSPLHF. In DNA, the CDR3 is TGTGCCAGCAGCACGGACACGGATGATGATAATTCACCCCTCCACTTT.

V is TRBV7-3 and J is TRBJ2-1; the D is unclear. The V gene's germline CDR1 is SGHTA and CDR2 FQGTGA. V was clipped by 5 bases and J by 0 bases, with 14 bases between them. The CDR3 is 16 residues long. The chain's CDR3 is CASSPGDESSYNEQFF. The CDR3, as DNA: TGTGCCAGCAGCCCTGGTGATGAAAGCTCCTACAATGAGCAGTTCTTC.

Ten or more counts support this clonotype. CDR3 sequence reads: CASSETGLAQNEQFF. The CDR3 nucleotides are TGTGCCAGCAGTGAGACGGGACTAGCGCAGAATGAGCAGTTCTTC. This chain uses TRBV7-6 with TRBJ2-1, with TRBD2 matching 10 bases. V lost 6 bases, J lost 7 bases, and 9 bases stayed unmatched. The germline CDR1 and CDR2 sequences are SGHVS and FNYEAQ. The CDR3 sequence is 15 residues long.

The genes are TRBV18 and TRBJ1-6, with TRBD1 identical over 7 bases. J gave up 9 bases and V 3 bases, and 2 bases lay outside the gene matches. This CDR3 has 13 amino acids. Germline V gives CDR1 KGHSH, CDR2 LQKENI. The CDR3 here is CASSPDRLSPLHF. The CDR3 DNA reads as TGTGCCAGCTCACCGGACAGGCTTTCACCCCTCCACTTT. The whole variable domain, filled in from reference TRBV18 and TRBJ1-6, reads NAGVMQNPRHLVRRRGQEARLRCSPMKGHSHVYWYRQLPEEGLKFMVYLQKENIIDESGMPKERFSAEFPKEGPSILRIQQVVRGDSAAYFCASSPDRLSPLHFGNGTRLTVT.

This clonotype was seen a handful of times. V usage is TRBV20-1 and J usage is TRBJ2-1; TRBD1 matches at 10 bases. The V gene end was trimmed by 1 base and the J gene end by 4 bases; junction bases not matched to a gene: 7. This CDR3 is built from 16 residues. CDR1 and CDR2 from the germline V gene are DFQATT and SNEGSKA (reference sequence). The CDR3 coding sequence is TGCAGTGCTAGAGCCCGGACAGGGGGAAGGTACAATGAGCAGTTCTTC. Residues: CSARARTGGRYNEQFF.

This clonotype occurred a few times. The chain employs TRBV5-1 and TRBJ1-1; maybe TRBD1 (6 bases). Trimming took off 4 bases at V and 0 bases at J, with 13 bases between the two ends. Per germline, CDR1 SGHRS and CDR2 YFSETQ. The CDR3 covers 15 residues. Written as DNA, the CDR3 is TGCGCCAGCAGCGCCGGGACATCTATGAACACTGAAGCTTTCTTT. It is translated as CASSAGTSMNTEAFF.

V gene TRBV7-8 combines with J gene TRBJ1-1; D may be TRBD1 (6 bases). Trimming removed 6 bases at V and 1 base at J, with 9 bases between. Per the germline V gene, CDR1 is SGHVS and CDR2 is FQNEAQ. The CDR3 contains 13 residues. DNA for the CDR3: TGTGCCAGCAGTCAGGGGCCGAACACTGAAGCTTTCTTT. This codes for CASSQGPNTEAFF.

V gene TRBV2 combines with J gene TRBJ2-7, with 11 bases aligning to TRBD2. This CDR3 has 14 residues. V trimming: 11 bases; J trimming: 6 bases; junction bases outside the gene matches: 12. Germline CDR1 SNHLY, CDR2 FYNNEI. CDR3 amino acids: CAGTLAGVKGEQYF. CDR3 sequence (DNA): TGTGCCGGTACACTAGCGGGGGTGAAGGGCGAGCAGTACTTC.

The chain has TRBV6-5 and TRBJ1-2; D not resolved. Trimming shortened V by 4 bases and J by 5 bases, and 17 bases separated the two germline ends. This CDR3 is 15 amino acids long. The V gene's germline CDR1 is MNHEY and CDR2 SVGAGI. CDR3 bases: TGTGCCAGCAGTTCAAACCTCCAGTCATTGTATGGCTACACCTTC. Protein sequence: CASSSNLQSLYGYTF.

This clonotype turned up a few times. J is TRBJ2-5 and V is TRBV29-1; D unclear. V shed 6 bases and J shed 3 bases, with 5 bases lying between them. This CDR3 has 10 amino acids. Germline CDR1 and CDR2: SQVTM and ANQGSEA. CDR3: CSVRKETQYF. The CDR3 coding sequence is TGCAGCGTGCGAAAAGAGACCCAGTACTTC.